A single sample is the source of the 29 T cell receptor beta chains below, sequenced in a study of cytomegalovirus exposure and HLA in healthy donors (dated by TCRdb to about 2017). The receptor library was made with the immunoSEQ multiplex PCR assay. The multiplex PCR relied on a mix of 60 forward primers for TCR Vbeta segments and 13 reverse primers for TCR Jbeta segments. The immuneACCESS repertoire file appears here via TCRdb, limited to in-frame rearrangements. These files lack a portion of the clones; in checked studies, under half of the deficit traces to unresolved V genes, and the cause of the others is not known. The sample table gives tens of thousands of clones. The top ten clones comprise about 1.1% of the sample. Sequences were obtained from PBMCs. The receptors stem from a woman aged 25 to 39 in good health and CMV-seronegative.

The CDR3, as DNA: TGTGCCAGCAGCGCCGGGACAGCCACATCTACTTTCTTT. Protein sequence: CASSAGTATSTFF. This chain joins TRBV7-2 and TRBJ1-1, with 7 nucleotides matching TRBD1. V lost 5 bases and J lost 12; bases outside the gene matches: 12. This CDR3 is built from 13 residues. Germline loops: CDR1 SGHTA, CDR2 FQGNSA.

This chain links TRBV11-2 with TRBJ2-7, with 11 nucleotides matching TRBD2. This CDR3 is 18 amino acids long. Trimming cost V 1 base and J 3 bases; bases outside gene matches: 11. Per germline, CDR1 SGHAT and CDR2 FQNNGV. The CDR3 is CASSLALTSGSSIYEQYF. Written as DNA, the CDR3 is TGTGCCAGCAGCTTAGCTCTTACTAGCGGGAGTTCTATCTACGAGCAGTACTTC.

V is TRBV30 and J is TRBJ1-2; D unresolved. There are 11 residues in the CDR3. The germline CDR1 and CDR2 sequences are GTSNPN and SVGIG (reference sequence). Trimming stripped 2 bases from V and 5 bases from J, with 6 bases between. CDR3 amino acids: CAWSREYGYTF. For the CDR3, the DNA is TGTGCCTGGAGTCGAGAGTATGGCTACACCTTC.

The chain carries TRBV7-6 and TRBJ2-5; D remains unclear. V shed 1 base and J shed 2 bases, with 5 bases lying between them. This CDR3 is 13 amino acids long. Germline V lookup: CDR1 SGHVS, CDR2 FNYEAQ. The CDR3 sequence: CASSLVRQETQYF. The CDR3 nucleotides read TGTGCCAGCAGCTTAGTACGGCAAGAGACCCAGTACTTC.

This chain links TRBV10-2 with TRBJ2-5, with 7 bases lining up with TRBD1. V shed 6 bases and J 2 bases; nucleotides not matched to a gene: 6. This CDR3 region has 14 residues. Germline CDR1 reads WSHSY; CDR2 reads SAAADI. Written as DNA, the CDR3 is TGCGCCAGCAGCACCGGGACAGTACAAGAGACCCAGTACTTC. The encoded protein is CASSTGTVQETQYF.

The chain joins TRBV19 to TRBJ1-1; D is uncertain. The ends were cut back, 8 bases at V and 0 bases at J, with 4 bases in the middle. Germline-derived CDR1 and CDR2 are LNHDA and SQIVND (reference sequence). The CDR3 totals 11 residues. The CDR3 DNA reads as TGTGCCAGTTCCTTGAACACTGAAGCTTTCTTT. This sequence encodes CASSLNTEAFF.

The chain couples TRBV10-2 to TRBJ1-5; no reliable D call. This CDR3 comprises 15 residues. Germline-derived CDR1 and CDR2 are WSHSY and SAAADI. The V gene lost 0 bases and the J gene lost 5 bases, with 11 bases spanning the gap. CDR3 in amino acids: CASSESGGSDQPQHF. CDR3 coding DNA: TGCGCCAGCAGTGAGTCGGGAGGGAGTGATCAGCCCCAGCATTTT.

The chain employs TRBV4-1 and TRBJ2-7, with D possibly TRBD2 on 5 matching bases. Trimming pared 0 bases from V and 2 bases from J, leaving 14 bases between. The CDR3 has 16 amino acids. The germline V gene encodes CDR1 MGHRA and CDR2 YSYEKL. In DNA form, the CDR3 reads TGCGCCAGCAGCCAAGAGCGGGCCGGTGGAGCCTACGAGCAGTACTTC. This translates into CASSQERAGGAYEQYF.

The chain recombines TRBV5-6 with TRBJ2-3, with 12 bases matching TRBD2. The germline V gene encodes CDR1 SGHDT and CDR2 YYEEEE. The CDR3 is made up of 18 amino acids. The V gene end was trimmed by 5 bases and the J gene end by 0 bases; junction bases not matched to a gene: 10. CDR3: CASSFLAGGRSSTDTQYF. The CDR3 DNA reads TGTGCCAGCAGTTTCCTAGCGGGGGGGCGATCTAGCACAGATACGCAGTATTTT.

This rearrangement joins TRBV23-1 to TRBJ1-5; possibly TRBD1 for D (6 bases). TRBV23-1 is classed as an ORF, of uncertain function. V lost 2 bases and J lost 7, with 9 bases in between. The CDR3 length is 13 residues. The CDR3 sequence: CASSQAGVQPQHF. Here the CDR3 DNA reads TGCGCCAGCAGTCAAGCAGGGGTCCAGCCCCAGCATTTT.

The rearrangement links TRBV11-2 to TRBJ2-7; 8 bases are a match to TRBD1. The V segment lost 1 base and the J segment 7 bases; nucleotides outside the gene matches: 6. The CDR3 runs to 14 residues. The V gene's germline CDR1 is SGHAT and CDR2 FQNNGV. The CDR3 sequence: CASSLGAGGWEQYF. CDR3 in DNA: TGTGCCAGCAGCTTAGGGGCAGGGGGCTGGGAGCAGTACTTC.

This chain connects TRBV5-4 to TRBJ2-7; a weak D match, TRBD1 (5 bases). V shed 0 bases and J shed 3 bases, with 7 bases lying between them. This CDR3 spans 13 amino acids. Germline values: CDR1 SGHNT, CDR2 YYREEE (reference sequence). In nucleotides, the CDR3 is TGTGCCAGCAGCTTGGCAGGGTTCTACGAGCAGTACTTC. Its translation is CASSLAGFYEQYF.

The chain combines TRBV6-5 with TRBJ2-1; 11 bases align to TRBD2. The germline CDR1 and CDR2 sequences are MNHEY and SVGAGI. The CDR3 is 15 amino acids. With 6 bases clipped from V and 7 bases from J, the junction kept 8 bases outside the gene matches. Here the CDR3 reads CASSPGTSGNNEQFF. The DNA for the CDR3 is TGTGCCAGCAGCCCCGGGACTAGCGGAAATAATGAGCAGTTCTTC.

J is TRBJ2-3 and V is TRBV18, with TRBD1 identical over 7 bases. Germline CDR1 KGHSH, CDR2 LQKENI. V dropped 2 bases and J dropped 4; count of bases not matched to a gene: 9. The CDR3 consists of 16 residues. The CDR3 region is CASSPKKQGMPDTQYF. The CDR3 DNA reads TGTGCCAGCTCACCAAAAAAACAGGGGATGCCAGATACGCAGTATTTT.

The chain is built from TRBV14 and TRBJ2-7; D is unclear. This CDR3 comprises 11 residues. The germline gives CDR1 SGHDN, CDR2 FVKESK. V dropped 0 bases and J dropped 7 bases, with 4 bases sitting between them. The CDR3 protein is CASSQDLEQYF. Here the CDR3 DNA reads TGTGCCAGCAGCCAAGATCTTGAGCAGTACTTC. The whole variable domain, filled in from reference TRBV14 and TRBJ2-7, reads EAGVTQFPSHSVIEKGQTVTLRCDPISGHDNLYWYRRVMGKEIKFLLHFVKESKQDESGMPNNRFLAERTGGTYSTLKVQPAELEDSGVYFCASSQDLEQYFGPGTRLTVT.

In DNA, the CDR3 is TGTGCCAGTAGACCGACAGGGGTCGAAAAACTGTTTTTT. Translating it yields CASRPTGVEKLFF. V gene TRBV19 combines with J gene TRBJ1-4, with TRBD1 matching 8 bases. V lost 6 bases and J lost 8; bases outside the gene matches: 5. The CDR3 sequence is 13 residues long. Germline assignment: CDR1 LNHDA and CDR2 SQIVND (reference sequence). Full variable domain (outside the CDR3, taken from reference TRBV19 and TRBJ1-4): DGGITQSPKYLFRKEGQNVTLSCEQNLNHDAMYWYRQDPGQGLRLIYYSQIVNDFQKGDIAEGYSVSREKKESFPLTVTSAQKNPTAFYLCASRPTGVEKLFFGSGTQLSVL.

The V and J genes are TRBV13 and TRBJ2-1, with TRBD2 matching over 9 bases. Germline V gives CDR1 PRHDT, CDR2 FYEKMQ (reference sequence). After removal of 3 bases from V and 8 bases from J, the junction contained 8 bases not matched to a gene. CDR3 length: 15 amino acids. CDR3 region: CASSFKAGGPDEQFF. The CDR3 DNA sequence: TGTGCCAGCAGCTTCAAGGCGGGAGGGCCGGATGAGCAGTTCTTC.

The genes are TRBV30 and TRBJ2-5, with 8 nucleotides matching TRBD1. The CDR3 extends over 14 amino acids. With 0 bases clipped from V and 1 base from J, the junction kept 1 base outside the gene matches. In germline, CDR1 is GTSNPN, CDR2 SVGIG (reference sequence). The chain's CDR3 is CAWSVQGGQETQYF. The CDR3 bases are TGTGCCTGGAGTGTACAGGGGGGCCAAGAGACCCAGTACTTC.

This sequence joins TRBV6-1 and TRBJ2-2, with 12 positions matching TRBD2. Trimming cost V 4 bases and J 5 bases; bases outside gene matches: 11. The CDR3 has 18 residues. Germline CDR1 reads MNHNS; CDR2 reads SASEGT. DNA for the CDR3: TGTGCCAGCAGTGGACTAGCGGGAGTGGGACTAGGGACCGGGGAGCTGTTTTTT. This sequence encodes CASSGLAGVGLGTGELFF.

The CDR3 bases are TGCGCCAGCAGTGGGACTAGCGGGGGCAACACAGATACGCAGTATTTT. Protein sequence: CASSGTSGGNTDTQYF. The rearrangement joins TRBV10-2 to TRBJ2-3, with TRBD2 identical over 13 bases. Unmatched junction bases numbered 3, after V lost 4 bases and J lost 2 bases. The CDR3 has 16 amino acids. The germline V gene has CDR1 WSHSY and CDR2 SAAADI.

CDR3 sequence: CASSLGSLEGKLFF. The CDR3 region has the DNA TGTGCCAGCAGCTTAGGCTCCCTGGAGGGGAAACTGTTTTTT. V and J are TRBV7-6 and TRBJ1-4, with D perhaps TRBD1 (5 bases). The CDR3 covers 14 residues. V was clipped by 1 base and J by 11 bases, with 14 bases between them. Germline V lookup: CDR1 SGHVS, CDR2 FNYEAQ.

The chain recombines TRBV6-1 with TRBJ1-1; D is perhaps TRBD1 (6 bases). The CDR3 totals 14 residues. Trimming took off 6 bases at V and 3 bases at J, with 14 bases between the two ends. The germline gives CDR1 MNHNS, CDR2 SASEGT. This CDR3 is CASRVQGSYTEAFF. The CDR3 nucleotides are TGTGCCAGCAGGGTACAGGGAAGTTACACTGAAGCTTTCTTT.

V is TRBV5-6 and J is TRBJ2-7, with 9 bases aligning to TRBD1. The CDR3 sequence is 15 residues long. Looked up from germline, CDR1 is SGHDT and CDR2 is YYEEEE. V lost 0 bases, J lost 3 bases, and 4 bases stayed unmatched. The CDR3 DNA is TGTGCCAGCAGCTTGGCCCTGACAGGGGGCTACGAGCAGTACTTC. As protein: CASSLALTGGYEQYF.

This chain uses TRBV27 with TRBJ1-3; D unresolved. Trimming shortened V by 5 bases and J by 0 bases, and 5 bases separated the two germline ends. The germline V gene encodes CDR1 MNHEY and CDR2 SMNVEV (reference sequence). The CDR3 spans 13 residues. Here the CDR3 reads CASSPNSGNTIYF. For the CDR3, the DNA is TGTGCCAGCAGTCCTAACTCTGGAAACACCATATATTTT.

The chain combines TRBV2 with TRBJ2-5, with 15 bases fitting TRBD2. J lost 6 bases, V lost 4 bases, and 3 bases had no gene match. Germline assignment: CDR1 SNHLY and CDR2 FYNNEI. This CDR3 has 15 amino acids. The CDR3 DNA is TGTGCCAGCAGTGGGACTAGCGGGGGGGCGAAGACCCAGTACTTC. Residues: CASSGTSGGAKTQYF.

The chain joins TRBV25-1 to TRBJ2-3; weak D call: TRBD2 (6 bases). The germline gives CDR1 MGHDK, CDR2 SYGVNS. Trimming took off 4 bases at V and 10 bases at J, with 18 bases between the two ends. This CDR3 comprises 14 residues. CDR3 protein: CASSVTGLPGPQYF. The DNA for the CDR3 is TGTGCCAGCAGTGTTACGGGACTCCCGGGCCCGCAGTATTTT.

V gene TRBV5-4 combines with J gene TRBJ1-1, with TRBD1 matching over 7 bases. CDR1 SGHNT and CDR2 YYREEE come from the germline V gene (reference sequence). The CDR3 contains 14 residues. The V gene end was trimmed by 0 bases and the J gene end by 4 bases; junction bases not matched to a gene: 3. CDR3 in DNA: TGTGCCAGCAGCTTGGAGAGGGGGCGCACTGAAGCTTTCTTT. Protein sequence: CASSLERGRTEAFF.

The chain joins TRBV18 to TRBJ2-7; 9 nucleotides line up with TRBD1. The CDR3 consists of 13 residues. Germline V gene sequence: CDR1 KGHSH, CDR2 LQKENI. The V gene end was trimmed by 3 bases and the J gene end by 5 bases; junction bases not matched to a gene: 2. The CDR3 loop is CASSPGQGNEQYF. The CDR3 DNA reads TGTGCCAGCTCACCGGGACAGGGTAACGAGCAGTACTTC. Variable domain in full (rest from reference TRBV18 and TRBJ2-7): NAGVMQNPRHLVRRRGQEARLRCSPMKGHSHVYWYRQLPEEGLKFMVYLQKENIIDESGMPKERFSAEFPKEGPSILRIQQVVRGDSAAYFCASSPGQGNEQYFGPGTRLTVT.

The V call is TRBV27, the J call TRBJ2-5; possible D gene TRBD1, 5 bases. Trimming took off 2 bases at V and 3 bases at J, with 7 bases between the two ends. The germline CDR1 and CDR2 sequences are MNHEY and SMNVEV (reference sequence). This CDR3 is 13 amino acids long. CDR3 bases: TGTGCCAGCAGTTTAAGCAGGGAAGAGACCCAGTACTTC. As protein: CASSLSREETQYF.